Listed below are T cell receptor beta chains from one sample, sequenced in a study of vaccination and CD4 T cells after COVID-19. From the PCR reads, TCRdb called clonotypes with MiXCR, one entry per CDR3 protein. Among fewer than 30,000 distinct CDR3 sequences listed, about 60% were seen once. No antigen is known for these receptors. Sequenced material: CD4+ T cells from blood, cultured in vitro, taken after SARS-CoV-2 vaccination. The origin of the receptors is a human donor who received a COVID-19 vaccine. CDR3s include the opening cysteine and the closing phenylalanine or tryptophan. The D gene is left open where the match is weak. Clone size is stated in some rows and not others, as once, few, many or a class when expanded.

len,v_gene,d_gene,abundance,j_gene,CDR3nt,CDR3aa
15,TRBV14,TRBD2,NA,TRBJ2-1,TGTGCCAGCAGCCGGACTAGCGGGGGGTATCTTGAGCAGTTCTTC,CASSRTSGGYLEQFF
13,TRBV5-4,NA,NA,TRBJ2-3,TGTGCCAGCCAAGTCCCAGGCACAGATACGCAGTATTTT,CASQVPGTDTQYF
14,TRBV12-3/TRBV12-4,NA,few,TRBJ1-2,TGTGCCAGCAGCACGGGCGGGGCGTCCTATGGCTACACCTTC,CASSTGGASYGYTF
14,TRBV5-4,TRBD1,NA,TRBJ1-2,TGTGCCAGCACCCTGGGACAGGGAGGCTATGGCTACACCTTC,CASTLGQGGYGYTF
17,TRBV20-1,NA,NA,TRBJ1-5,TGCAGTGCTTCCGCACGATGGGGGAGAGGGAGCAATCAGCCCCAGCATTTT,CSASARWGRGSNQPQHF
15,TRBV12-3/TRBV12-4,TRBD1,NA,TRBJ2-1,TGTGCCAGCAGTTTAAGAGGGACAGCCTACAATGAGCAGTTCTTC,CASSLRGTAYNEQFF
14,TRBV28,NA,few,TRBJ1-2,TGTGCCAGCAGTCCCGCCTCAAAACCTTATGGCTACACCTTC,CASSPASKPYGYTF
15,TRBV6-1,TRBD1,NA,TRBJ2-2,TGTGCCAGCAGACAGGACAGGGCAAGCACCGGGGAGCTGTTTTTT,CASRQDRASTGELFF
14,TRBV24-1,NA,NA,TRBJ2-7,TGTGCCACCAGTGATAACTACCGAATCTACGAGCAGTACTTC,CATSDNYRIYEQYF
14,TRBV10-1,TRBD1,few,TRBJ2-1,TGCGCCAGCAGTGAAGGGACAGGATACAATGAGCAGTTCTTC,CASSEGTGYNEQFF
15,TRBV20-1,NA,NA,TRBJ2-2,TGCAGTGCTAGATTACGGGGGCCCTGGACCGGGGAGCTGTTTTTT,CSARLRGPWTGELFF
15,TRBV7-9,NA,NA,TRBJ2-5,TGTGCCAGCAGCTTAGCGGGCAGGTCCCAAGAGACCCAGTACTTC,CASSLAGRSQETQYF
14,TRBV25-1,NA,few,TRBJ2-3,TGTGCCAGCAGTTATGTGCACTACACAGATACGCAGTATTTT,CASSYVHYTDTQYF
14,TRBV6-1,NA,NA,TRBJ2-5,TGTGCCAGCAGTGATGGGGGCCAACCGTGGACCCAGTACTTC,CASSDGGQPWTQYF
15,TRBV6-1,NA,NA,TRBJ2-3,TGTGCCAGCAGGGAGACTAGAAGGAGCACAGATACGCAGTATTTT,CASRETRRSTDTQYF
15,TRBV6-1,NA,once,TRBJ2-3,TGTGCCAGCAGCCCCCTCGCCGGCAGGACAGATACGCAGTATTTT,CASSPLAGRTDTQYF
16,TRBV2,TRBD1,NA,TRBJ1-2,TGTGCCAGCAGTGCGATCACGGGACAGGGCGTCGCTGGCTACACCTTC,CASSAITGQGVAGYTF
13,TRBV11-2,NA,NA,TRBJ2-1,TGTGCCAGCAGCTTGGACCGGTACAATGAGCAGTTCTTC,CASSLDRYNEQFF
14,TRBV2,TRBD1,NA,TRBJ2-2,TGTGCCAGCAGTTTCGACAGGGCCGGCGGGGAGCTGTTTTTT,CASSFDRAGGELFF
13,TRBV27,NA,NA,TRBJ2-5,TGTGCCAGCAGTGCAGGGGCGAGGGAGACCCAGTACTTC,CASSAGARETQYF
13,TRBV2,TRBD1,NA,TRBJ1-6,TGTGCCAGCAGTGATCGGGACAGGGGACCCCTCCACTTT,CASSDRDRGPLHF
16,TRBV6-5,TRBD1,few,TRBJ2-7,TGTGCCAGCAGATACTCCGGGACAGGGATCTCCTACGAGCGGTACTTC,CASRYSGTGISYERYF
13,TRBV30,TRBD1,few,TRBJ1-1,TGTGCCGTAGAACAGGGGGCGGACACTGAAGCTTTCTTT,CAVEQGADTEAFF
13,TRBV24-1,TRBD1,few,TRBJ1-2,TGTGCCACCAGCAATACAGGGGGCATTGGCTACACCTTC,CATSNTGGIGYTF
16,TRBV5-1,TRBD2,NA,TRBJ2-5,TGCGCCAGCAGCTTGTCGCCCAGCGGGGGCGGGGAGACCCAGTACTTC,CASSLSPSGGGETQYF
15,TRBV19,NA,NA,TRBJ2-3,TGTGCCAGTAGCGCAAGCCGAATTAGCACAGATACGCAGTATTTT,CASSASRISTDTQYF
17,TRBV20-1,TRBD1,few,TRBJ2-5,TGCAGTGCTAAAATCGCACGTTTGGACAGGGACCAAGAGACCCAGTACTTC,CSAKIARLDRDQETQYF
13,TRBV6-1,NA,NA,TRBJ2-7,TGTGCCAGCACCCGGCTGTTGGGCTACGAGCAGTACTTC,CASTRLLGYEQYF
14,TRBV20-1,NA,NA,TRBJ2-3,TGCAGTGCTAGCCCCCTCCCTAGGGCAGATACGCAGTATTTT,CSASPLPRADTQYF
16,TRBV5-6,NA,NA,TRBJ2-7,TGTGCCAGCAGCTCAACGGACGGGTCAGGGGAGTACGAGCAGTACTTC,CASSSTDGSGEYEQYF
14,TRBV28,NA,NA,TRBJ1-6,TGTGCCAGCAGTACCCAGGGTTCCGATTCACCCCTCCACTTT,CASSTQGSDSPLHF
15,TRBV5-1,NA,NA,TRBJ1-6,TGCGCCAGCAGCTTGGACCCGGGCGACAGTTCACCCCTCCACTTT,CASSLDPGDSSPLHF
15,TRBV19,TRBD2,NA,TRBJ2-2,TGTGCCAGTAGTGTAAGCGGGACTAACACCGGGGAGCTGTTTTTT,CASSVSGTNTGELFF